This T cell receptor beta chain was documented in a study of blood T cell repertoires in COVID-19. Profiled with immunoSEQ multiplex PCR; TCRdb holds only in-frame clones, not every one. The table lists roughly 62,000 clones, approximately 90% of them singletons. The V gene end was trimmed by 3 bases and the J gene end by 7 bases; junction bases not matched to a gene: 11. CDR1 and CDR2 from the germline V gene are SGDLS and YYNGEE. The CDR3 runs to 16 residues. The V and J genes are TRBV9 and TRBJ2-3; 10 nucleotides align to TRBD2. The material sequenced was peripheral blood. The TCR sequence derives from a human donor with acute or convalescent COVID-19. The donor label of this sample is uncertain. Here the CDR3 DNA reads TGTGCCAGCAGCGAGAGAGCGGGAGGGCAGTCAAATACGCAGTATTTT. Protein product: CASSERAGGQSNTQYF.